These 4 T cell receptor beta chains were all obtained from the same sample, sequenced in a study of blood T cell repertoires in COVID-19. Produced via immunoSEQ multiplex PCR; TCRdb's table is partial and in-frame only. The sample consists of 70,000 to 90,000 clones, just over 85% of them appearing once. Sequencing was carried out using peripheral blood. These receptors originate from a human donor in a cohort sampled during active COVID-19.

V is TRBV9 and J is TRBJ1-2; tentative D call: TRBD1 (6 bases). CDR3 length: 15 residues. Germline CDR1 SGDLS, CDR2 YYNGEE. V was cut by 4 bases and J by 1 base, with 14 bases left in between. The CDR3 loop reads CASSPRTAFNYGYTF. The CDR3 DNA sequence: TGTGCCAGCAGCCCTAGGACAGCCTTTAACTATGGCTACACCTTC.

The chain carries TRBV25-1 and TRBJ2-7; 12 bases line up with TRBD2. This CDR3 has 16 residues. Trimming took 9 bases from V and 6 from J; bases not matched to a gene: 15. CDR1 and CDR2 from the germline V gene are MGHDK and SYGVNS. CDR3 sequence reads: CASQGVTSGRGFEQYF. DNA for the CDR3: TGTGCCAGTCAGGGGGTGACTAGCGGGAGAGGGTTCGAGCAGTACTTC.

J is TRBJ2-7 and V is TRBV4-3, with 7 bases identical to TRBD1. With 0 bases clipped from V and 2 bases from J, the junction kept 4 bases outside the gene matches. Germline CDR1 is LGHNA and CDR2 is YSLEER. CDR3 length equals 15 residues. CDR3 amino acids: CASSQEGTATYEQYF. CDR3 DNA sequence: TGCGCCAGCAGCCAAGAGGGGACAGCTACCTACGAGCAGTACTTC.

The V and J genes are TRBV15 and TRBJ2-4; 9 bases match TRBD2. The V segment lost 3 bases and the J segment 7 bases; nucleotides outside the gene matches: 10. The CDR3 extends over 16 amino acids. Looked up from germline, CDR1 is LNHNV and CDR2 is YYDKDF (reference sequence). This chain's CDR3 is CATSRYLAGVENIQYF. The DNA for the CDR3 is TGTGCCACCAGCAGGTACTTAGCGGGAGTTGAGAACATTCAGTACTTC.